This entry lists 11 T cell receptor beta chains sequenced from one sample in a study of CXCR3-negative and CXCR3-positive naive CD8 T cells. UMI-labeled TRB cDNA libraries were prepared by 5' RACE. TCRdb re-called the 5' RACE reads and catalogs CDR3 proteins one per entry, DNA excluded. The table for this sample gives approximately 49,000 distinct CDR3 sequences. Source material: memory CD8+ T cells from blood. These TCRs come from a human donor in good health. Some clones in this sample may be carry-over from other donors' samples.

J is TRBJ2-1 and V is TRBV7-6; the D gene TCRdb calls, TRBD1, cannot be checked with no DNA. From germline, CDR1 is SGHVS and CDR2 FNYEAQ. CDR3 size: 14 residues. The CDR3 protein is CASSLGTHINEQFF. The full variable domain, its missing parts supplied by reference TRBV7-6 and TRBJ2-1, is GAGVSQSPRYKVTKRGQDVALRCDPISGHVSLYWYRQALGQGPEFLTYFNYEAQQDKSGLPNDRFSAERPEGSISTLTIQRTEQRDSAMYRCASSLGTHINEQFFGPGTRLTVL.

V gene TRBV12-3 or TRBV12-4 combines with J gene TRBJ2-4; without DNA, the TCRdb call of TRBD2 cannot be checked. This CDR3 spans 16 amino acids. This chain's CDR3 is CASSFGGGPAKNIQYF.

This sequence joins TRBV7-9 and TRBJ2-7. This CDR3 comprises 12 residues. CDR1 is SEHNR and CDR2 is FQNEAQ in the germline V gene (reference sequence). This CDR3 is CASSSSSYEQYF.

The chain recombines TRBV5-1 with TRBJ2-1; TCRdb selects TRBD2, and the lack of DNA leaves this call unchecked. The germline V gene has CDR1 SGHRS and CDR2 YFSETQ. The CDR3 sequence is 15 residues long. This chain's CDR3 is CASSLTSGSFHEQFF.

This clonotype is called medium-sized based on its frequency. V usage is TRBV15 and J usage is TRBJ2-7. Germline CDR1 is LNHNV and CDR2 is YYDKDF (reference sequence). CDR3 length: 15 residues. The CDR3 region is CATSRDTGGSYEQYF.

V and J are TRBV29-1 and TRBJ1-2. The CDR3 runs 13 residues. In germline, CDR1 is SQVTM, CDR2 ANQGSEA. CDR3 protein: CSVEGQSHYGYTF.

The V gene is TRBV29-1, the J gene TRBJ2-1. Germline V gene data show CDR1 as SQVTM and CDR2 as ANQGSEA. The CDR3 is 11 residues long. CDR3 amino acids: CSVGAYNEQFF.

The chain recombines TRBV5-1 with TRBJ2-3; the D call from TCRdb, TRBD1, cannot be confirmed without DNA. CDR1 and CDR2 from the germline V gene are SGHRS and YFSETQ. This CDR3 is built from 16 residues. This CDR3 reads CASSPRGGSGTDTQYF.

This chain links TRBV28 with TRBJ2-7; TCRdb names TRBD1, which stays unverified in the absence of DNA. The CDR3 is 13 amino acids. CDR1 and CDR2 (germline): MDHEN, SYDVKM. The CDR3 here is CASSLGTGDEQYF.

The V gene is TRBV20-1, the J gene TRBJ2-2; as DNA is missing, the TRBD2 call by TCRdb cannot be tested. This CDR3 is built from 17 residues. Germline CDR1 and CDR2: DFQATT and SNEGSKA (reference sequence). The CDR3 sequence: CSAKNLLAGGDIGELFF.

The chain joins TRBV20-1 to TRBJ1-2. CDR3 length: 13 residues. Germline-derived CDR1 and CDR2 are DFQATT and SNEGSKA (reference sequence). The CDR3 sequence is CSAQIPPNYGYTF.